This TCR beta chain was found in a study of T cell responses to AZD1222 COVID-19 vaccine. Study as a whole: Second-dose intervals of approximately 4 or approximately 12 weeks were pooled. Study results and caveats: Among AZD1222 vaccinees, only 5 or 6 were seropositive at baseline. Dominant at 160-218 and 743-854, vaccine-associated CD4 TCRs also spanned spike. The donors showed a predominance of white British ancestry and of females, with possible underestimation of clonal diversity.

Comment on this clone: As yet, its antigen is unknown.

The repertoire was sequenced with immunoSEQ multiplex PCR; TCRdb's copy has only in-frame clones and lacks some. The sample lists about 150,000 clones, under 95% occurring once. Germline CDR1 reads MNHEY; CDR2 reads SVGEGT. This CDR3 has 13 amino acids. V lost 5 bases and J lost 3, with 11 bases in between. This receptor was taken from an adult in good health. Sequenced here: peripheral blood, sampled on day 0 of AZD1222 vaccination. This sequence joins TRBV6-2 or TRBV6-3 and TRBJ2-7; unclear D gene. The CDR3 protein is CASSHPTRYEQYF. The CDR3 DNA reads TGTGCCAGCAGTCACCCGACCCGCTACGAGCAGTACTTC.